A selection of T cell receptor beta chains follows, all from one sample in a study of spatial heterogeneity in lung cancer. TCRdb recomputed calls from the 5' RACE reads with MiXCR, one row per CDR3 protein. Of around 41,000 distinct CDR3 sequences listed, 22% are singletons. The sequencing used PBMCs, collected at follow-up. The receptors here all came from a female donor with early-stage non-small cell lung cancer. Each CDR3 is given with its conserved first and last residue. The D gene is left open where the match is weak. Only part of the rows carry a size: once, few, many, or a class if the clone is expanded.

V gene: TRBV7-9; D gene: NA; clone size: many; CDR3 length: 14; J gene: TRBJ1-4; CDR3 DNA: TGTGCCAGCAGCTTAGGAAGCCTGAATGAAAAACTGTTTTTT; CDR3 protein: CASSLGSLNEKLFF
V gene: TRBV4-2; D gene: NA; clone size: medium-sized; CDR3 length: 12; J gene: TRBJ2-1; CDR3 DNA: TGTGCCAGCAGCCTGGCCCGGAATGAGCAGTTCTTC; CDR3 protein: CASSLARNEQFF
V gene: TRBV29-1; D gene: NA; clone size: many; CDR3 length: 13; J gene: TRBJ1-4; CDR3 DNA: TGCAGCGTTGATTCCCAGGGAGATGAAAAACTGTTTTTT; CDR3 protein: CSVDSQGDEKLFF
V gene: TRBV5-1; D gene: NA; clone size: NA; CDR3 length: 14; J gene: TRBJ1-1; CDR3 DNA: TGCGCCAGCAGCTGGTTCACGGTGAACACTGAAGCTTTCTTT; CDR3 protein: CASSWFTVNTEAFF
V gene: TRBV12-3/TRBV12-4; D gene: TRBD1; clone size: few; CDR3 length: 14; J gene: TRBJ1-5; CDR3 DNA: TGTGCCAGCAGCATGGACAGGGTGAATATGCCCCAGCATTTT; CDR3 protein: CASSMDRVNMPQHF
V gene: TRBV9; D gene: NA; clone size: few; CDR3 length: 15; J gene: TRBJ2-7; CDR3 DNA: TGTGCCAGCAGCGTAGACTGGTCACGGTCCTACGAGCAGTACTTC; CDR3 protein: CASSVDWSRSYEQYF
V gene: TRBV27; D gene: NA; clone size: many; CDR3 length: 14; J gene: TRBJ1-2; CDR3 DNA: TGTGCCAGCAGTTCGGTTCGGGACTCCTATGGCTACACCTTC; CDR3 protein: CASSSVRDSYGYTF
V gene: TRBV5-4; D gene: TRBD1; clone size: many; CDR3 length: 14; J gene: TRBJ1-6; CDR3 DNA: TGTGCCAGCAGCTTTGGCAGGGGGAATTCACCCCTCCACTTT; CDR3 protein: CASSFGRGNSPLHF
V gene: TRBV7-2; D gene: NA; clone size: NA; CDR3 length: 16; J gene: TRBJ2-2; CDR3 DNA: TGTGCCAGCAGCTTGGGGACTGGGGGAGGCACCGGGGAGCTGTTTTTT; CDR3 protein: CASSLGTGGGTGELFF
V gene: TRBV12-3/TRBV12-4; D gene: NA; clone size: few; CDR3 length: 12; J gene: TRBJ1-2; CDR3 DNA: TGTGCCAGCTCTCCCGAAGCCTATGGCTACACCTTC; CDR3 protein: CASSPEAYGYTF
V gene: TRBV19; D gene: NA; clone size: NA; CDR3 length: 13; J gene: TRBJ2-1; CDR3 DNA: TGTGCCAGTAGTAGGGTCTCCTACAATGAGCAGTTCTTC; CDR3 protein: CASSRVSYNEQFF
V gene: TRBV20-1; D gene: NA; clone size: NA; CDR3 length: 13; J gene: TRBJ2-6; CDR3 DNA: TGCAGTGCTTCCCCCTCTGGGGCCAACGTCCTGACTTTC; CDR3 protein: CSASPSGANVLTF
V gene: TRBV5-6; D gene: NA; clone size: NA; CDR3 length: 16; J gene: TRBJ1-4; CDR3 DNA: TGTGCCAGCAGCTCGGAGTGGGGGGCGCGGAATGAAAAACTGTTTTTT; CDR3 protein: CASSSEWGARNEKLFF
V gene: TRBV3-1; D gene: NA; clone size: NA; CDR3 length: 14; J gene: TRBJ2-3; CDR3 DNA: TGTGCCAGCAGCCAAGATCATCTCGCCCCTTCGCAGTATTTT; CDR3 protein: CASSQDHLAPSQYF
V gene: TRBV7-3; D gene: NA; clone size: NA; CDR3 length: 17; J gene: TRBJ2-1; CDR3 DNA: TGTGCCAGCAGCTTAAATGATAGGAGGGGAGGCTACAATGAGCAGTTCTTC; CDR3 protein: CASSLNDRRGGYNEQFF
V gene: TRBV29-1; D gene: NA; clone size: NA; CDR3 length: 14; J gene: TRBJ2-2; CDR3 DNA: TGCAGTGGACTAGGGGGTCAAACCACCGGGGAGCTGTTTTTT; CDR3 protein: CSGLGGQTTGELFF
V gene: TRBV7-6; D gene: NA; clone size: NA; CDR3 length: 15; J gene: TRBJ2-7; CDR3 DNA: TGTGCCAGCTCCCCCCTGGGGCGAAGCTCCTACGAGCAGTACTTC; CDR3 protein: CASSPLGRSSYEQYF
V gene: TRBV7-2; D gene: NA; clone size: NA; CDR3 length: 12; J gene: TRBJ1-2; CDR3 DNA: TGTGCCAGCAGCTTACGGACCTATGGCTACACCTTC; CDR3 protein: CASSLRTYGYTF
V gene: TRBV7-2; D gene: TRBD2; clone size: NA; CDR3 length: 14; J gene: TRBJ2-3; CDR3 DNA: TGTGCCAGCAACAGCGGGGGGTACACAGATACGCAGTATTTT; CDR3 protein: CASNSGGYTDTQYF
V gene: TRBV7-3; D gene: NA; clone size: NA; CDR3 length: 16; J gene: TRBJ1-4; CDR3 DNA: TGTGCCAGCAGCTCATCGTGGGGGAGGACTAATGAAAAACTGTTTTTT; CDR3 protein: CASSSSWGRTNEKLFF
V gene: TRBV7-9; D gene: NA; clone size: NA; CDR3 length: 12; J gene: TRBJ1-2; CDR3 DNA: TGTGCCACCGATTCAGCTAACTATGGCTACACCTTC; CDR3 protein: CATDSANYGYTF
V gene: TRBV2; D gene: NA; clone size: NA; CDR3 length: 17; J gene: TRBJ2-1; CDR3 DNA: TGTGCCAGCAGGGAAGGGACCGGTGTCGGATTCTACAATGAGCAGTTCTTC; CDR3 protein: CASREGTGVGFYNEQFF
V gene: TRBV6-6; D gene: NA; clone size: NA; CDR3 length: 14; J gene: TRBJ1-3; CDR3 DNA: TGTGCCAGCAGGCACAGGAATCTTGGAAACACCATATATTTT; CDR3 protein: CASRHRNLGNTIYF
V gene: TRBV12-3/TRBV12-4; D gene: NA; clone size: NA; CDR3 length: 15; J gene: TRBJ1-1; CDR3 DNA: TGTGCCAGCAGTTTTAGGTCAGAACTTGGCACTGAAGCTTTCTTT; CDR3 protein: CASSFRSELGTEAFF
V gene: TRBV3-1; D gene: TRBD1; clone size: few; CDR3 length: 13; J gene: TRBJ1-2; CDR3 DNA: TGTGCCAGCAGCCAGGGACAGGCGGCAGGCTACACCTTC; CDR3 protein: CASSQGQAAGYTF
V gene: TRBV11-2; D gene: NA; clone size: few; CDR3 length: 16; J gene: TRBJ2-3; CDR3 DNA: TGTGCCAGCCGGTCATTTCGGGGAGCAAGCACAGATACGCAGTATTTT; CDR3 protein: CASRSFRGASTDTQYF
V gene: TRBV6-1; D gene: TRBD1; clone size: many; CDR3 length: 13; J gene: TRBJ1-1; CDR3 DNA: TGTGCCAGCAGTTACCAAGTGGGACAGCCGGCTTTCTTT; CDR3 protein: CASSYQVGQPAFF
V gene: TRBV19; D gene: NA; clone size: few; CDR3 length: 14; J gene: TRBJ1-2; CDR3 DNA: TGTGCCAGTAGTATGCACTCATCGAAATATGGCTACACCTTC; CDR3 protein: CASSMHSSKYGYTF
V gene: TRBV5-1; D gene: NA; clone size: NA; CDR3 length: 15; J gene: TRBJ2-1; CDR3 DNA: TGCGCCAGCAGCCAGGGGAGAAGCTCCTACAATGAGCAGTTCTTC; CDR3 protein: CASSQGRSSYNEQFF
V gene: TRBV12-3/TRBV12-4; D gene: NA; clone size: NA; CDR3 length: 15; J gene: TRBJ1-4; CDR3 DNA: TGTGCCAGCAGTTTTTCCGTGACTACTAATGAAAAACTGTTTTTT; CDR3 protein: CASSFSVTTNEKLFF
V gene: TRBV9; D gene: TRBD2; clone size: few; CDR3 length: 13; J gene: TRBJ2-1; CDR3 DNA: TGTGCCAGCAGCGACGTACTAGCGGGAGAGGAATTCTTC; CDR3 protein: CASSDVLAGEEFF
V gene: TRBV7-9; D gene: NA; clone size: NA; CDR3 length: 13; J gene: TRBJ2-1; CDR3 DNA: TGTGCCAGCAGCCAGGGGCAAGGGGGTGAGCAGTTCTTC; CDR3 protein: CASSQGQGGEQFF
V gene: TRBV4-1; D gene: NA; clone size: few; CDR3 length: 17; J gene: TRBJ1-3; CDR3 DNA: TGCGCCAGCAGCCAACCCCAAGGTCTTTTGCCTGGAAACACCATATATTTT; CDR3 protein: CASSQPQGLLPGNTIYF
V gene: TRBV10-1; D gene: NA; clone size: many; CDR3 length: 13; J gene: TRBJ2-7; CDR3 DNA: TGCGCCAGCAGCAAAGCCGGCTCCTACGAGCAGTACTTC; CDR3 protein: CASSKAGSYEQYF
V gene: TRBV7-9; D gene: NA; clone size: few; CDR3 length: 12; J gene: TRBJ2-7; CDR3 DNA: TGTGCCAGCAGCTTCGACCTCTACGAGCAGTACTTC; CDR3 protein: CASSFDLYEQYF
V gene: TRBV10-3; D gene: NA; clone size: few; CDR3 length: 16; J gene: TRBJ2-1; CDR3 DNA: TGTGCCATCAGCTCAGGCGGCGAATTCTCCTACAATGAGCAGTTCTTC; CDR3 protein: CAISSGGEFSYNEQFF
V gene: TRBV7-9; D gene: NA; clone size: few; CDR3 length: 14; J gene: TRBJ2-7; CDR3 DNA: TGTGCCAGCAGCGTAGGAAGGGTTCCCTACGAGCAGTACTTC; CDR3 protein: CASSVGRVPYEQYF
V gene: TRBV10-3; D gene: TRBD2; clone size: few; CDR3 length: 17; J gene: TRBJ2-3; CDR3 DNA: TGTGCCATCAGTGCCACGTACCAAGCGGGAGTAGCAGATACGCAGTATTTT; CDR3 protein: CAISATYQAGVADTQYF
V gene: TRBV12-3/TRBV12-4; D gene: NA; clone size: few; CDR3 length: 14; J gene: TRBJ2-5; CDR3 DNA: TGTGCCAGCAGTTTGGGGCGAGAACAAGAGACCCAGTACTTC; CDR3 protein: CASSLGREQETQYF
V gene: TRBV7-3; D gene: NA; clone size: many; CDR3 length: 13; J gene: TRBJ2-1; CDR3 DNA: TGTGCCAGCAGCTTAAGGCGTTACAATGAGCAGTTCTTC; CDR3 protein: CASSLRRYNEQFF
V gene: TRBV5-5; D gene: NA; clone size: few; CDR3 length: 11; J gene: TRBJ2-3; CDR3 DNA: TGTGCCAGCAGCTTGGCGGAGCCGCAGTATTTT; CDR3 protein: CASSLAEPQYF
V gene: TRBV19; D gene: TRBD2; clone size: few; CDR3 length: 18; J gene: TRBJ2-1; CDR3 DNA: TGTGCCAGTAAGAAATATGGACTAGCGGATCGCTCCTACAATGAGCAGTTCTTC; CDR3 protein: CASKKYGLADRSYNEQFF
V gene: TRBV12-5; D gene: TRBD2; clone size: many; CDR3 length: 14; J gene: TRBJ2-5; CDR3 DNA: TGTGCTAGTGGCCCGGGACTAGCGGTAGAGACCCAGTACTTC; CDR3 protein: CASGPGLAVETQYF
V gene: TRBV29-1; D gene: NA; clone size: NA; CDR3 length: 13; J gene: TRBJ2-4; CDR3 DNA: TGCAGCGTTGATGTCGCAGGGTACAACATTCAGTACTTC; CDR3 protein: CSVDVAGYNIQYF
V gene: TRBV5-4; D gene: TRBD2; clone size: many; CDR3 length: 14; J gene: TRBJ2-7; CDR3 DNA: TGTGCCAGCAGCTTGTCACTAGCGGGCGACGAGCAGTACTTC; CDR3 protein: CASSLSLAGDEQYF
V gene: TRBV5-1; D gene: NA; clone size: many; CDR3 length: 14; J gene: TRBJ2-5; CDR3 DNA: TGCGCCAGCAGCTTGACAGGGCAGTCGGAGACCCAGTACTTC; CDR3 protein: CASSLTGQSETQYF
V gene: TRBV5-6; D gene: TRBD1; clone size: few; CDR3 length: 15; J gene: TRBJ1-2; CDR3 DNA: TGTGCCAGCAGCTTCTTCGACAGGGGCATCTATGGCTACACCTTC; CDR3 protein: CASSFFDRGIYGYTF
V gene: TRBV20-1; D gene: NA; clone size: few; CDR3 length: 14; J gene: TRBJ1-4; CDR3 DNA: TGCAGTGCTAGAGAAAGTAATAAGAATGAAAAACTGTTTTTT; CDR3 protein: CSARESNKNEKLFF
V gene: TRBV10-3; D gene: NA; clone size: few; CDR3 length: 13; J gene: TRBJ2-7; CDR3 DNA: TGTGCCATCAGTGAGGCGAGGGCCTACGAGCAGTACTTC; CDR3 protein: CAISEARAYEQYF
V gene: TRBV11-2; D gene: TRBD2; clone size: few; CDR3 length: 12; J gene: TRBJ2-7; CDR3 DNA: TGTGCCAGCAGCCTTGGGGAGGGCGAGCAGTACTTC; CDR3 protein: CASSLGEGEQYF
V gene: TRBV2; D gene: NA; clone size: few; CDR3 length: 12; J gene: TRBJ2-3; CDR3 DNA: TGTGCCAGCAAAACGGAGTCAGATACGCAGTATTTT; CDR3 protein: CASKTESDTQYF
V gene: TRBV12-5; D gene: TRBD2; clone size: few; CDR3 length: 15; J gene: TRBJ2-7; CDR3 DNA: TGTGCTAGTGGTTCGAGCGGGAGGGTTCAATACGAGCAGTACTTC; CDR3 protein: CASGSSGRVQYEQYF
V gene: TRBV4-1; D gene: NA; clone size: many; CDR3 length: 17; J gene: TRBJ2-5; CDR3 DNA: TGCGCCAGCAGCCATACTCGTTTCAGGGGTCTGAGGGAGACCCAGTACTTC; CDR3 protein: CASSHTRFRGLRETQYF
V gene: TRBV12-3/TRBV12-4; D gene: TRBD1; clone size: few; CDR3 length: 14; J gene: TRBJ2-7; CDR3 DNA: TGTGCCAGCAGCCTGACAGGGGGCTCGTACGAGCAGTACTTC; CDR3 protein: CASSLTGGSYEQYF
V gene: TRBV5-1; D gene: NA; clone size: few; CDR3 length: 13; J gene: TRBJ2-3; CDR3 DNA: TGCGCCAGCAGCCTATCTAGCACAGATACGCAGTATTTT; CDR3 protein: CASSLSSTDTQYF
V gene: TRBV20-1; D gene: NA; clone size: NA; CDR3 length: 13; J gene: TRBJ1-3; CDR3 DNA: TGCAGTGCAACCCAGGGGTCTGGAAACACCATATATTTT; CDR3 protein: CSATQGSGNTIYF
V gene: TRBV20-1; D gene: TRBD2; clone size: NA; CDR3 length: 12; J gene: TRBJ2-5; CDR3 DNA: TGCAGTGCGGGGGGAGGGGCAGAGACCCAGTACTTC; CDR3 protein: CSAGGGAETQYF
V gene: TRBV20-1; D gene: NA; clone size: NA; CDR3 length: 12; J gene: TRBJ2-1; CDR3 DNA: TGCAGTGAAGTGAGCTCCTACAATGAGCAGTTCTTC; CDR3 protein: CSEVSSYNEQFF
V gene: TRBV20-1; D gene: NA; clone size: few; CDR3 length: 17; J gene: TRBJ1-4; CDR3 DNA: TGCAGTGCCTTAGGGATCAAAGTGGGGGCGAGATATGAAAAACTGTTTTTT; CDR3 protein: CSALGIKVGARYEKLFF